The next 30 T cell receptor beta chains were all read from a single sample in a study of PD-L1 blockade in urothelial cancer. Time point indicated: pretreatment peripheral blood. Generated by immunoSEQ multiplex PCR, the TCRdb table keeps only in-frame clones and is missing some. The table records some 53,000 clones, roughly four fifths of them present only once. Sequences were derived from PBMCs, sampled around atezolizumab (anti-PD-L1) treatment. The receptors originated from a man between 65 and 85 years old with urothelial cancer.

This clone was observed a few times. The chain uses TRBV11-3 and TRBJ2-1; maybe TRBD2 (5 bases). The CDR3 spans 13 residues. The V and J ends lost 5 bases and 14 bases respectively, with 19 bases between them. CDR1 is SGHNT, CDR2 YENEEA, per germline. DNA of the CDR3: TGTGCCAGCAGCATAAATAGCGACTCGGCGAAGTTCTTC. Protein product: CASSINSDSAKFF.

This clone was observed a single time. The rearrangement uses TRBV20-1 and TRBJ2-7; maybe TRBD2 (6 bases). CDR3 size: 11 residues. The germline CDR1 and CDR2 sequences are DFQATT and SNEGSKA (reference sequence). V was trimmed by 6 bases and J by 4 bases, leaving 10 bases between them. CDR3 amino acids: CSAGTGYEQYF. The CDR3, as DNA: TGCAGTGCGGGGACTGGATACGAGCAGTACTTC.

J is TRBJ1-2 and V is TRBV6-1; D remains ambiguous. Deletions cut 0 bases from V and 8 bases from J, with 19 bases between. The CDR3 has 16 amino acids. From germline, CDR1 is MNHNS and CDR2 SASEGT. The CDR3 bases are TGTGCCAGCAGTGAAGCGCTGGTAGTCGGGATGAGAGGCTACACCTTC. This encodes CASSEALVVGMRGYTF.

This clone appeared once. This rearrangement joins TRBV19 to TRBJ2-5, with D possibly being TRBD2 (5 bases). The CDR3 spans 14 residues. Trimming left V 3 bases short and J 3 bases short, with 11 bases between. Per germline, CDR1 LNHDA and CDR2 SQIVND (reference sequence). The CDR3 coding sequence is TGTGCCAGTAGTATGGGGAGATGGGAAGAGACCCAGTACTTC. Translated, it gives CASSMGRWEETQYF.

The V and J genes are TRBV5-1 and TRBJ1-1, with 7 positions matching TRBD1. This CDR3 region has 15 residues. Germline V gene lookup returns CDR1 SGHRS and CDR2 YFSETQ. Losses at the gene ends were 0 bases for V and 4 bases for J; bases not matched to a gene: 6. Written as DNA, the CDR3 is TGCGCCAGCAGCTTGGGGACAGGAGGTCGCACTGAAGCTTTCTTT. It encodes CASSLGTGGRTEAFF. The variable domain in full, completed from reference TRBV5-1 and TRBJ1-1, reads KAGVTQTPRYLIKTRGQQVTLSCSPISGHRSVSWYQQTPGQGLQFLFEYFSETQRNKGNFPGRFSGRQFSNSRSEMNVSTLELGDSALYLCASSLGTGGRTEAFFGQGTRLTVV.

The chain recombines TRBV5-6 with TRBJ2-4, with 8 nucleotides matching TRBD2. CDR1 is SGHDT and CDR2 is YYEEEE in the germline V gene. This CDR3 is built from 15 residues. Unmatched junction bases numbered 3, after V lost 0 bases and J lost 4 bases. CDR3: CASSLVGLEKNIQYF. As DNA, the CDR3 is TGTGCCAGCAGCTTGGTGGGACTAGAAAAAAACATTCAGTACTTC.

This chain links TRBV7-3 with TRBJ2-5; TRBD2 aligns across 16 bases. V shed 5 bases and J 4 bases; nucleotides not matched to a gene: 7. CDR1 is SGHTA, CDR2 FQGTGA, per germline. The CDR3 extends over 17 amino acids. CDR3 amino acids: CASSPGLAGGRGETQYF. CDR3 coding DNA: TGTGCCAGCAGCCCGGGACTAGCGGGGGGGCGTGGAGAGACCCAGTACTTC.

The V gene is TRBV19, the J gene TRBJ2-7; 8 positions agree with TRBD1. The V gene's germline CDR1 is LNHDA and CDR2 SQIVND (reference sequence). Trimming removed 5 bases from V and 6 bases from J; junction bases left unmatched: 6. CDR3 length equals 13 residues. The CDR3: CASSADRDPEQYF. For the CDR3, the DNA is TGTGCCAGTAGTGCGGACAGGGACCCCGAGCAGTACTTC.

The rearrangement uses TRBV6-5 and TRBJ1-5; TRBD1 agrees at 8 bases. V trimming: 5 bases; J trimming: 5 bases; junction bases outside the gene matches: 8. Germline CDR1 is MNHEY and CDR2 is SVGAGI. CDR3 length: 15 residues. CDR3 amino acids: CASSPSTGVYQPQHF. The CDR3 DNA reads TGTGCCAGCAGTCCCTCGACAGGGGTTTATCAGCCCCAGCATTTT.

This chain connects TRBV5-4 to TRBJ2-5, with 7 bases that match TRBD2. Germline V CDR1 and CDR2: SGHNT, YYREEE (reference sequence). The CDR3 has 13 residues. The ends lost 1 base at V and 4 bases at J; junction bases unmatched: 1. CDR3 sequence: CASSLWGGETQYF. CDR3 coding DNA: TGTGCCAGCAGCTTGTGGGGGGGAGAGACCCAGTACTTC.

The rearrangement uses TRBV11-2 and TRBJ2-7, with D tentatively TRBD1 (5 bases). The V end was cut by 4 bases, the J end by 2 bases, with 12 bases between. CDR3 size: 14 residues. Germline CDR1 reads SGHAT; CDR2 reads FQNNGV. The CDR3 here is CASSYRSPPYEQYF. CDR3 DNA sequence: TGTGCCAGCAGCTACAGGTCACCGCCCTACGAGCAGTACTTC.

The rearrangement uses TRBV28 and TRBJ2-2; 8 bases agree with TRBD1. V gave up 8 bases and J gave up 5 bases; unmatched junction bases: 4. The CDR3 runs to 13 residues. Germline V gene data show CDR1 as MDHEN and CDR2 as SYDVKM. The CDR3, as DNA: TGTGCCAGCCAGGACAGGGCAACCGGGGAGCTGTTTTTT. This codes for CASQDRATGELFF.

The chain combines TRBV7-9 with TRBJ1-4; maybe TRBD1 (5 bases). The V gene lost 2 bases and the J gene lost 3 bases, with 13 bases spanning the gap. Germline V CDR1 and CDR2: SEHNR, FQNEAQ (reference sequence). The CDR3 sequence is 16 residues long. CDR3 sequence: CASSLMAGGSNEKLFF. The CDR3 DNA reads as TGTGCCAGCAGCTTAATGGCGGGGGGATCTAATGAAAAACTGTTTTTT.

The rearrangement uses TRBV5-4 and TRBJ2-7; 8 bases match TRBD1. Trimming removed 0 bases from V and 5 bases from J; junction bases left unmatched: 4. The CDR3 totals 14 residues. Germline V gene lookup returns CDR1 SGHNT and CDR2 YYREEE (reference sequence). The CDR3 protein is CASSLGQGLNEQYF. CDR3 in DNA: TGTGCCAGCAGCTTGGGACAGGGGCTCAACGAGCAGTACTTC.

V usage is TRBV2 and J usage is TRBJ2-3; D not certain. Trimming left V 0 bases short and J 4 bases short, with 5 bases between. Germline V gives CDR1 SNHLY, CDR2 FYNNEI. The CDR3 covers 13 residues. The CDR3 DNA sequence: TGTGCCAGCAGTGAAGCACTCCCAGATACGCAGTATTTT. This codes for CASSEALPDTQYF.

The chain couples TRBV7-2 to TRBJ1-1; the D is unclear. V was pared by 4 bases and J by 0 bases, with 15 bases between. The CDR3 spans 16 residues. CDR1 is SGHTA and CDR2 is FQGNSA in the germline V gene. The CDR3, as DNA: TGTGCCAGCAGCTCAACATTGACACAAATGAACACTGAAGCTTTCTTT. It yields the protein CASSSTLTQMNTEAFF.

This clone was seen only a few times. DNA for the CDR3: TGTGCCAGCAGCTTGGAGCCCGACTTCTACGAGCAGTACTTC. Protein product: CASSLEPDFYEQYF. The chain joins TRBV5-6 to TRBJ2-7; D gene ambiguous. V lost 0 bases, J lost 3 bases, and 10 bases lay in between. Per the germline V gene, CDR1 is SGHDT and CDR2 is YYEEEE. The length of the CDR3 is 14 residues.

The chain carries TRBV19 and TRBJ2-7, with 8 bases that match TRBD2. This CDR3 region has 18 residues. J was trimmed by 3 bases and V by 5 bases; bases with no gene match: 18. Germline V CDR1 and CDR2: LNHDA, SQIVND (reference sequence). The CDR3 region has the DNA TGTGCCAGTAGTCTTACATCGGGGTCTCGGCTAGCGGGCTACGAGCAGTACTTC. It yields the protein CASSLTSGSRLAGYEQYF.

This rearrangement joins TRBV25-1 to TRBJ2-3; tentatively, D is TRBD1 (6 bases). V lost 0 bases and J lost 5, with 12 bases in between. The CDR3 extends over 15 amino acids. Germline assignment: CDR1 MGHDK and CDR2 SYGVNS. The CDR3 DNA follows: TGTGCCAGCAGTGAATACAGGGGTAGGATAGATACGCAGTATTTT. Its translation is CASSEYRGRIDTQYF.

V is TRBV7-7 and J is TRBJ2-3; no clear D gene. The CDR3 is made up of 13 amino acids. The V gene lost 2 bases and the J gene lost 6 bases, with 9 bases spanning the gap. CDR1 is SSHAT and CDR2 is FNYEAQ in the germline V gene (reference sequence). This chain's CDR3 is CASSLNFRDTQYF. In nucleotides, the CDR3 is TGTGCCAGCAGCTTAAACTTCCGTGATACGCAGTATTTT.

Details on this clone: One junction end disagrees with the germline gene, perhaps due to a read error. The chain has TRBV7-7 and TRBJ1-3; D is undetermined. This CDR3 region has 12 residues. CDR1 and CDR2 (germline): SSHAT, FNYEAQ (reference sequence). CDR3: CASSPGGNTIYF. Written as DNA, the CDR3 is TGTGCTAGCAGCCCGGGAGGAAACACCATATATTTT.

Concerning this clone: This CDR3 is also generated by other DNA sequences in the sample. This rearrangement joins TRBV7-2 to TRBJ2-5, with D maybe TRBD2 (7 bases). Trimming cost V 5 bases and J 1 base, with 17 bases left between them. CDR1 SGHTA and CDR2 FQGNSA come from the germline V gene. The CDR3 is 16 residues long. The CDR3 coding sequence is TGTGCCAGCAGCCTATTCGGCGGGGGCATCCAAGAGACCCAGTACTTC. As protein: CASSLFGGGIQETQYF.

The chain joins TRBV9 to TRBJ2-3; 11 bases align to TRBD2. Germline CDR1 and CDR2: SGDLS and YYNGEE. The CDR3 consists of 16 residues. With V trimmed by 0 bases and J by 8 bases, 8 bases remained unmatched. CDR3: CASSVADLAGGGTQYF. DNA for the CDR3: TGTGCCAGCAGCGTAGCTGATCTAGCGGGAGGAGGTACGCAGTATTTT.

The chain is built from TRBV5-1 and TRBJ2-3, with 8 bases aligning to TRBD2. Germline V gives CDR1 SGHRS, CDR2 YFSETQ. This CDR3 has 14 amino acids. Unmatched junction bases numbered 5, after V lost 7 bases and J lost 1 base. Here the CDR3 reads CASATLAGTDTQYF. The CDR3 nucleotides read TGCGCCAGCGCCACACTAGCGGGCACAGATACGCAGTATTTT. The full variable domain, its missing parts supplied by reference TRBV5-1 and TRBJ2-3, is KAGVTQTPRYLIKTRGQQVTLSCSPISGHRSVSWYQQTPGQGLQFLFEYFSETQRNKGNFPGRFSGRQFSNSRSEMNVSTLELGDSALYLCASATLAGTDTQYFGPGTRLTVL.

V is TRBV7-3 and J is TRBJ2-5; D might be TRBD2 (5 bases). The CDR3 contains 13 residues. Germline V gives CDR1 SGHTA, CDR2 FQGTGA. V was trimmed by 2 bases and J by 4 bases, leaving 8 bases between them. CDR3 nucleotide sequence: TGTGCCAGCAGCTTAGGACTTAGAGAGACCCAGTACTTC. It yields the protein CASSLGLRETQYF.

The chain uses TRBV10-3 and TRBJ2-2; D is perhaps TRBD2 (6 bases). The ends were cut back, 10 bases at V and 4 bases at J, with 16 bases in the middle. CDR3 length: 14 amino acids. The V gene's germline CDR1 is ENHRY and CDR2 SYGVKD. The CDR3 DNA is TGTGCCACCGCCCCACGGGGGTTCACCGGGGAGCTGTTTTTT. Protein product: CATAPRGFTGELFF.

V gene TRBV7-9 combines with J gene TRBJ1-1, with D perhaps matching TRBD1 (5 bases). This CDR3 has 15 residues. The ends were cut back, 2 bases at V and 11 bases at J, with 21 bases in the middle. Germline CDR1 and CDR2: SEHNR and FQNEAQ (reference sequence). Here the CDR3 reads CASSLSSGIGPGAFF. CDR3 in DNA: TGTGCCAGCAGCTTATCTTCAGGGATCGGGCCCGGGGCTTTCTTT.

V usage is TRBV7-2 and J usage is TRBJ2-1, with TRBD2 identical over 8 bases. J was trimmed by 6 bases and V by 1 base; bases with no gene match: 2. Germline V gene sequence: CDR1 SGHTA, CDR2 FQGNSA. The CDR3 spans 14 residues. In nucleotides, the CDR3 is TGTGCCAGCAGCTTAGGCCTAGCGGGCAATGAGCAGTTCTTC. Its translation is CASSLGLAGNEQFF.

The CDR3 sequence is CASSFRGARANVLTF. CDR3 in DNA: TGTGCCAGCAGTTTTCGGGGGGCTAGGGCCAACGTCCTGACTTTC. V usage is TRBV28 and J usage is TRBJ2-6; D might be TRBD2 (7 bases). CDR3 length: 15 amino acids. Germline V gene data show CDR1 as MDHEN and CDR2 as SYDVKM. Trimming removed 3 bases at V and 5 bases at J, with 11 bases between.

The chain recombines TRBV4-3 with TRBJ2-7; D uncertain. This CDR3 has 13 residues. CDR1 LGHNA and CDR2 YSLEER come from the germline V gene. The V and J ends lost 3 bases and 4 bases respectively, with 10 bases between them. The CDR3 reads CASSQAPRYEQYF. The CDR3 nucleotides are TGCGCCAGCAGCCAGGCCCCGAGGTACGAGCAGTACTTC.